What follows are 7 T cell receptor beta chains derived from one specimen sequenced in a study of blood T cell repertoires in COVID-19. Libraries were prepared by immunoSEQ multiplex PCR; TCRdb keeps only in-frame clonotypes and omits some of them. The data contain 300,000 or so clones, about 89% of them singletons. The sequenced sample consisted of peripheral blood. The receptors here all came from a woman aged 40 to 55 who had recovered from COVID-19.

The rearrangement joins TRBV5-1 to TRBJ1-5; the D is unclear. V gave up 5 bases and J gave up 3 bases, with 9 bases separating them. The germline V gene has CDR1 SGHRS and CDR2 YFSETQ. The CDR3 spans 13 residues. In DNA form, the CDR3 reads TGCGCCAGCAGTTCCAGGCCCAATCAGCCCCAGCATTTT. It translates to CASSSRPNQPQHF.

This chain uses TRBV14 with TRBJ1-1, with D possibly matching TRBD1 (5 bases). Looked up from germline, CDR1 is SGHDN and CDR2 is FVKESK. With 1 base removed from V and 1 base from J, the gap between germline ends came to 13 bases. This CDR3 has 16 residues. CDR3 nucleotide sequence: TGTGCCAGCAGCCAAGGGATGGGACTTCCGAACACTGAAGCTTTCTTT. Translating it yields CASSQGMGLPNTEAFF.

The chain has TRBV11-2 and TRBJ2-7, with 7 bases lining up with TRBD2. V shed 1 base and J 1 base; nucleotides not matched to a gene: 10. This CDR3 is built from 17 residues. CDR1 and CDR2 (germline): SGHAT, FQNNGV. The CDR3 DNA sequence: TGTGCCAGCAGCTTAGGCTACCAAGCGGGGTTGTCCTACGAGCAGTACTTC. As protein: CASSLGYQAGLSYEQYF.

The CDR3 spells CASSVGLAEAYEQYF. The CDR3 coding sequence is TGTGCCAGCAGCGTAGGGCTAGCGGAGGCCTACGAGCAGTACTTC. V usage is TRBV9 and J usage is TRBJ2-7; 7 nucleotides line up with TRBD2. With V trimmed by 0 bases and J by 2 bases, 5 bases remained unmatched. CDR1 and CDR2 from the germline V gene are SGDLS and YYNGEE. This CDR3 comprises 15 residues.

V and J are TRBV11-2 and TRBJ2-7; the match to TRBD2 covers 11 bases. This CDR3 has 15 residues. With V trimmed by 0 bases and J by 8 bases, 6 bases remained unmatched. CDR1 and CDR2 from the germline V gene are SGHAT and FQNNGV. CDR3 sequence: CASSLEWLAGGQQYF. Written as DNA, the CDR3 is TGTGCCAGCAGCTTAGAGTGGCTAGCGGGGGGCCAGCAGTACTTC.

The rearrangement joins TRBV5-1 to TRBJ2-7; D ambiguous. Trimming left V 0 bases short and J 2 bases short, with 12 bases between. Germline V CDR1 and CDR2: SGHRS, YFSETQ. This CDR3 has 15 residues. CDR3 coding DNA: TGCGCCAGCAGCTTGGATGGCAGGCCTCCCTACGAGCAGTACTTC. Translation gives CASSLDGRPPYEQYF.

V is TRBV19 and J is TRBJ2-7, with TRBD1 identical over 8 bases. The J segment lost 3 bases and the V segment lost 6 bases, leaving 4 bases of the junction unmatched. This CDR3 region has 13 residues. CDR1 and CDR2 from the germline V gene are LNHDA and SQIVND (reference sequence). The CDR3 coding sequence is TGTGCCAGTAGCACAACAGGGGGCTACGAGCAGTACTTC. It codes for CASSTTGGYEQYF.